The source of this T cell receptor (beta chain) is a study of T cells in Graves' hyperthyroidism and ophthalmopathy. The CDR3 spans 15 residues. Germline CDR1 MNHEY, CDR2 SMNVEV (reference sequence). V shed 3 bases and J shed 1 base, with 9 bases lying between them. TCR beta CDR3 region amplification was performed from RNA transcripts. During a first-round RT-PCR of the TCR CDR3, the HTBI primer set was used. TCRdb itself ran the multiplex PCR reads through MiXCR, one entry per CDR3 protein. The table has around 700,000 distinct CDR3 sequences, 15% to 20% seen once. This receptor was obtained from a woman aged 50 to 65 with Graves' hyperthyroidism that later progressed to Graves' ophthalmopathy. The source material was blood. V gene TRBV27 combines with J gene TRBJ1-4; D unresolved. CDR3 nucleotide sequence: TGTGCCAGCAGTTTCCCGTTTAAAACTAATGAAAAACTGTTTTTT. It translates to CASSFPFKTNEKLFF.